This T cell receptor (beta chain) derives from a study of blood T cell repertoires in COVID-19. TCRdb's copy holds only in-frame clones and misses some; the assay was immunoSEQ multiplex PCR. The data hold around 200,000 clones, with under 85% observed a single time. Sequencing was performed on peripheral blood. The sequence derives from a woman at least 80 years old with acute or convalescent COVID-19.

The DNA for the CDR3 is TGTGCCAGCAGCCCCGGGGACAGTCGAGTAGCTTTCTTT. Translated: CASSPGDSRVAFF. J is TRBJ1-1 and V is TRBV11-3; 7 bases are shared with TRBD1. The CDR3 spans 13 residues. V lost 5 bases, J lost 10 bases, and 10 bases stayed unmatched. Germline CDR1 SGHNT, CDR2 YENEEA.